These T cell receptor beta chains were read from a single sample in a study of identical twins. Each CDR3 protein gets one entry after TCRdb re-called the 5' RACE reads with MiXCR. Of more than 200,000 distinct CDR3 sequences listed, around a tenth are singletons. Sequencing was carried out using memory (CD45RO+) T cells sorted from blood. These receptors came from a woman between 18 and 30 years old in good health. Each CDR3 is given without its conserved first and last residue. Clone size is stated in some rows and not others, as once, few, many or a class when expanded.

j_call | clone_size | v_call | cdr3_aa
TRBJ1-1 | many | TRBV29-1 | SAEGSYVGTEAF
TRBJ2-5 | many | TRBV10-3 | AITSSQGETQY
TRBJ2-5 | . | TRBV29-1 | SVEEQGQTQY
TRBJ2-1 | . | TRBV30 | AWSYGDYNEQF
TRBJ2-1 | many | TRBV20-1 | SAGIPGLADGDQF
TRBJ2-2 | many | TRBV15 | ATSGRAAGELF
TRBJ2-6 | . | TRBV4-2 | ASSQDYTQVSGANVLT
TRBJ2-7 | few | TRBV6-1 | ASSEPWTVYEQY
TRBJ2-1 | few | TRBV12-3/TRBV12-4 | ASSLGGKHNEQF
TRBJ2-1 | few | TRBV20-1 | CARDPLKGGGYNEQF
TRBJ1-2 | few | TRBV14 | ASSQNRGANYGYT
TRBJ1-2 | . | TRBV5-1 | ASSPTGLLYGYT
TRBJ2-1 | . | TRBV6-2/TRBV6-3 | ASSYGGLSYNEQF
TRBJ1-1 | many | TRBV10-3 | AISELQDTEAF
TRBJ2-7 | few | TRBV6-1 | ASSEGGSSYEQY
TRBJ2-1 | many | TRBV28 | ASSTPGLGEREQF
TRBJ2-7 | . | TRBV10-3 | AITAGTGSHEQY